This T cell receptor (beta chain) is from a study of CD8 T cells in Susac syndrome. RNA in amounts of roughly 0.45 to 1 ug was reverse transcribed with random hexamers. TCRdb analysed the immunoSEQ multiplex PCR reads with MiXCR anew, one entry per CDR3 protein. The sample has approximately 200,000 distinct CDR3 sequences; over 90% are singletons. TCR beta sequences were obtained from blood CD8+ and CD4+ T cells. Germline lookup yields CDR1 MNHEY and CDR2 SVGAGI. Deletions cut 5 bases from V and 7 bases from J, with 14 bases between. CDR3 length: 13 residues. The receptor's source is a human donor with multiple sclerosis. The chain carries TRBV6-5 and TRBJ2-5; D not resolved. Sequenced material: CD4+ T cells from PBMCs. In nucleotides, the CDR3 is TGTGCCAGCAGTCCGCTCCCATCGGGGACCCAGTACTTC. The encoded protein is CASSPLPSGTQYF.